This record covers a single T cell receptor beta chain. Its antigen is as yet unknown. Use of 60 Vbeta and 13 Jbeta primers characterized the PCR. Repertoires were generated with immunoSEQ multiplex PCR, while TCRdb's copy carries only in-frame clones and drops some. The top ten clones hold approximately 2% of a sample with roughly 150,000 clones, 75% to 85% of them seen once. These data are taken from a study of cytomegalovirus exposure and HLA in healthy donors. Study results and caveats: A later analysis associated approximately 17,000 TCR beta sequences with HLA alleles at a 0.05 false discovery rate.

The germline CDR1 and CDR2 sequences are SGHNT and YYREEE (reference sequence). V was clipped by 4 bases and J by 3 bases, with 13 bases between them. The CDR3 sequence is 15 residues long. The receptor's source is a woman aged 18-29 years in good health and CMV-seronegative. This chain joins TRBV5-4 and TRBJ2-2, with D possibly matching TRBD1 (6 bases). The sample was PBMCs. The CDR3 DNA reads TGTGCCAGCAGCGCAGACAGGTTTTACACCGGGGAGCTGTTTTTT. Protein product: CASSADRFYTGELFF.